Below, 27 T cell receptor beta chains from the same sample are listed, as sequenced in a study of blood T cell repertoires in COVID-19. Clones were sequenced by immunoSEQ multiplex PCR, and TCRdb holds only the in-frame ones, with some missing. The table records under 130,000 clones, approximately 83% of them present only once. What was sequenced was peripheral blood. Receptors originate from a man aged 50 to 60 with acute or convalescent COVID-19.

CDR3 sequence (DNA): TGCGCCAGCAGCCGTCGACAGGACGGCCCCTCCTATAATTCACCCCTCCACTTT. Encoded protein: CASSRRQDGPSYNSPLHF. This chain connects TRBV5-1 to TRBJ1-6; a weak D match, TRBD1 (6 bases). V was trimmed by 4 bases and J by 0 bases, leaving 17 bases between them. In germline, CDR1 is SGHRS, CDR2 YFSETQ. The CDR3 extends over 18 amino acids.

This chain joins TRBV15 and TRBJ1-1, with TRBD1 matching over 8 bases. This CDR3 spans 15 amino acids. The ends lost 3 bases at V and 2 bases at J; junction bases unmatched: 5. Germline values: CDR1 LNHNV, CDR2 YYDKDF (reference sequence). Written as DNA, the CDR3 is TGTGCCACCAGCAGGGACAGGGTTTTTAACACTGAAGCTTTCTTT. It codes for CATSRDRVFNTEAFF.

The rearrangement joins TRBV18 to TRBJ1-4; 8 nucleotides line up with TRBD1. With V trimmed by 2 bases and J by 5 bases, 4 bases remained unmatched. The CDR3 extends over 15 amino acids. Germline CDR1 reads KGHSH; CDR2 reads LQKENI. For the CDR3, the DNA is TGTGCCAGCTCACCAGTACAGGGGGTGAATGAAAAACTGTTTTTT. Translating it yields CASSPVQGVNEKLFF.

This clone was counted between two and nine times. The chain joins TRBV9 to TRBJ1-3; D unclear. The CDR3 has 15 amino acids. Germline V gene sequence: CDR1 SGDLS, CDR2 YYNGEE. Trimming took off 4 bases at V and 1 base at J, with 12 bases between the two ends. The CDR3 DNA is TGTGCCAGCAGCCTTTCATCGGGATCTGGAAACACCATATATTTT. This codes for CASSLSSGSGNTIYF.

The rearrangement links TRBV2 to TRBJ2-5; a possible D gene is TRBD1 (6 bases). There are 14 residues in the CDR3. CDR1 is SNHLY and CDR2 is FYNNEI in the germline V gene. Trimming cost V 4 bases and J 0 bases, with 9 bases left between them. The chain's CDR3 is CASSVWDNQETQYF. CDR3 DNA sequence: TGTGCCAGCAGTGTATGGGACAACCAAGAGACCCAGTACTTC.

V usage is TRBV2 and J usage is TRBJ2-2; 8 bases map to TRBD2. Germline loops: CDR1 SNHLY, CDR2 FYNNEI. The CDR3 runs 18 residues. Trimming removed 4 bases from V and 5 bases from J; junction bases left unmatched: 15. The CDR3 is CASSVRAGLAGRTGELFF. For the CDR3, the DNA is TGTGCCAGCAGTGTAAGGGCAGGACTAGCTGGGAGGACCGGGGAGCTGTTTTTT.

The gene calls are TRBV7-3 and TRBJ2-7; D may be TRBD1 (5 bases). V lost 5 bases and J lost 5, with 16 bases in between. The V gene's germline CDR1 is SGHTA and CDR2 FQGTGA. The CDR3 consists of 14 residues. CDR3 nucleotides: TGTGCCAGCAGCCCAAAAGGGGCCCCCCACGAGCAGTACTTC. Translating gives CASSPKGAPHEQYF.

V usage is TRBV7-9 and J usage is TRBJ1-1; D might be TRBD1 (5 bases). The CDR3 spans 15 residues. The V end lost 3 bases, the J end lost 0 bases, and 11 bases lay between the germline ends. Germline values: CDR1 SEHNR, CDR2 FQNEAQ (reference sequence). The CDR3 region is CASSFGGIVNTEAFF. CDR3 DNA: TGTGCCAGCAGCTTCGGGGGAATAGTGAACACTGAAGCTTTCTTT.

The V call is TRBV3-1 (or the pseudogene TRBV3-2), the J call TRBJ2-1; maybe TRBD1 (5 bases). This CDR3 is 14 amino acids long. The germline V gene has CDR1 LGHDT and CDR2 YNNKEL (reference sequence). The V end was cut by 4 bases, the J end by 13 bases, with 20 bases between. The DNA of the CDR3 is TGTGCCAGCAGCCTCGACGTATCAGGGAATTCACAGTTCTTC. Residues: CASSLDVSGNSQFF.

The chain joins TRBV6-5 to TRBJ2-1; possible D gene TRBD2, 6 bases. The length of the CDR3 is 13 residues. Germline CDR1 and CDR2: MNHEY and SVGAGI. Deletions cut 6 bases from V and 12 bases from J, with 18 bases between. The CDR3, as DNA: TGTGCCAGCAGGGAGGGGCCCGGGGTTCGGCAGTTCTTC. Amino acids: CASREGPGVRQFF.

The CDR3 region is CASSVDAFGSGGQETQYF. The CDR3 DNA follows: TGTGCCAGCAGCGTAGATGCGTTCGGTAGCGGGGGCCAAGAGACCCAGTACTTC. V and J are TRBV9 and TRBJ2-5; the match to TRBD2 covers 9 bases. This CDR3 spans 18 amino acids. Trimming removed 0 bases from V and 1 base from J; junction bases left unmatched: 10. Germline V gene sequence: CDR1 SGDLS, CDR2 YYNGEE.

The V call is TRBV6-2 or TRBV6-3, the J call TRBJ1-1; D is possibly TRBD1 (5 bases). The germline gives CDR1 MNHEY, CDR2 SVGEGT. The germline V and J ends were trimmed by 4 bases and 5 bases, with 11 bases remaining between them. The length of the CDR3 is 13 residues. The CDR3 spells CASSLGGWTEAFF. The CDR3 DNA reads TGTGCCAGCAGTTTGGGGGGGTGGACTGAAGCTTTCTTT.

This sequence joins TRBV28 and TRBJ2-1, with D maybe TRBD2 (6 bases). The germline gives CDR1 MDHEN, CDR2 SYDVKM. This CDR3 comprises 15 residues. V lost 5 bases and J 2 bases, leaving 13 bases between the germline ends. The CDR3 here is CASSPGTLPYNEQFF. In DNA form, the CDR3 reads TGTGCCAGCAGTCCCGGGACTCTGCCCTACAATGAGCAGTTCTTC.

This clone was observed once. The chain carries TRBV7-8 and TRBJ2-1, with 10 bases fitting TRBD2. The CDR3 loop spans 15 amino acids. V lost 3 bases and J lost 6; bases outside the gene matches: 5. CDR1 and CDR2 from the germline V gene are SGHVS and FQNEAQ. The CDR3: CASSLGQRGGNEQFF. CDR3 DNA sequence: TGTGCCAGCAGCTTGGGGCAGCGGGGGGGCAATGAGCAGTTCTTC.

This sequence joins TRBV11-2 and TRBJ1-2; D possibly corresponds to TRBD1 (5 bases). The CDR3 is 15 amino acids. With 1 base removed from V and 8 bases from J, the gap between germline ends came to 17 bases. Germline CDR1 SGHAT, CDR2 FQNNGV. CDR3 DNA: TGTGCCAGCAGCTTAGCCCCCGGGGGAGAGGAAGGCTACACCTTC. Translation: CASSLAPGGEEGYTF.

V gene TRBV27 combines with J gene TRBJ2-6, with a tentative D call TRBD2 (6 bases). V lost 6 bases to trimming and J lost 2 bases, with 14 bases between them. This CDR3 has 16 residues. Per germline, CDR1 MNHEY and CDR2 SMNVEV (reference sequence). This chain's CDR3 is CASSLGGSAGANVLTF. In nucleotides, the CDR3 is TGTGCCAGCAGCCTTGGGGGGAGCGCTGGGGCCAACGTCCTGACTTTC.

This clone was counted a single time. This rearrangement joins TRBV5-1 to TRBJ2-7; tentative D call: TRBD2 (6 bases). V lost 0 bases and J lost 4, with 14 bases in between. The V gene's germline CDR1 is SGHRS and CDR2 YFSETQ. The CDR3 extends over 15 amino acids. DNA of the CDR3: TGCGCCAGCAGCTTGGGCGGGGTGGTTGGATACGAGCAGTACTTC. As protein: CASSLGGVVGYEQYF.

This chain uses TRBV7-8 with TRBJ2-1; TRBD2 agrees at 7 bases. Looked up from germline, CDR1 is SGHVS and CDR2 is FQNEAQ. V was clipped by 3 bases and J by 5 bases; unmatched bases: 10. CDR3 size: 16 residues. This CDR3 reads CASSFSWWEGNNEQFF. DNA of the CDR3: TGTGCCAGCAGCTTTAGTTGGTGGGAGGGCAACAATGAGCAGTTCTTC.

V usage is TRBV2 and J usage is TRBJ2-3; possible D gene TRBD1, 6 bases. There are 14 residues in the CDR3. Germline lookup yields CDR1 SNHLY and CDR2 FYNNEI. Trimming shortened V by 5 bases and J by 2 bases, and 11 bases separated the two germline ends. CDR3 in amino acids: CASSRDRHTDTQYF. CDR3 bases: TGTGCCAGCAGTAGAGACAGGCACACAGATACGCAGTATTTT.

V gene TRBV30 combines with J gene TRBJ2-5; the D is unclear. Trimming shortened V by 0 bases and J by 4 bases, and 9 bases separated the two germline ends. Per germline, CDR1 GTSNPN and CDR2 SVGIG (reference sequence). This CDR3 is built from 13 residues. The CDR3 spells CAWSVGQVETQYF. The CDR3 DNA reads TGTGCCTGGAGTGTTGGTCAGGTAGAGACCCAGTACTTC.

The V and J genes are TRBV3-1 (or the pseudogene TRBV3-2) and TRBJ2-5; TRBD2 matches 9 bases. Per the germline V gene, CDR1 is LGHDT and CDR2 is YNNKEL (reference sequence). CDR3 size: 17 residues. V lost 1 base to trimming and J lost 5 bases; unmatched junction nucleotides: 11. The CDR3 coding sequence is TGTGCCAGCAGCCAAGCCCATAGCGGGAGAGAGGGGGAGACCCAGTACTTC. It translates to CASSQAHSGREGETQYF.

This chain links TRBV11-3 with TRBJ2-7; 13 nucleotides line up with TRBD2. The CDR3 sequence is 18 residues long. CDR1 and CDR2 from the germline V gene are SGHNT and YENEEA. Trimming took 5 bases from V and 2 from J; bases not matched to a gene: 12. CDR3 sequence reads: CASSPPRRTSGRTYEQYF. CDR3 nucleotide sequence: TGTGCCAGCAGCCCGCCCCGGAGGACTAGCGGGAGAACCTACGAGCAGTACTTC.

This clone came up a few times. The genes are TRBV28 and TRBJ1-1; D gene ambiguous. V was clipped by 1 base and J by 5 bases, with 11 bases between them. Per germline, CDR1 MDHEN and CDR2 SYDVKM. The CDR3 covers 14 residues. CDR3 coding DNA: TGTGCCAGCAGTTTATCGGGGTTTAGGACTGAAGCTTTCTTT. This encodes CASSLSGFRTEAFF.

The gene calls are TRBV28 and TRBJ2-1; TRBD2 aligns across 10 bases. With V trimmed by 6 bases and J by 10 bases, 9 bases remained unmatched. The CDR3 is 14 residues long. The germline V gene has CDR1 MDHEN and CDR2 SYDVKM. The CDR3 here is CASSLSGRVGEQFF. Here the CDR3 DNA reads TGTGCCAGCAGCTTAAGCGGGAGGGTAGGGGAGCAGTTCTTC.

The chain couples TRBV10-3 to TRBJ2-1; D may be TRBD2 (6 bases). This CDR3 spans 12 amino acids. The germline V gene encodes CDR1 ENHRY and CDR2 SYGVKD. With 0 bases removed from V and 9 bases from J, the gap between germline ends came to 6 bases. CDR3 protein: CAISESGGEQFF. The CDR3 DNA reads as TGTGCCATCAGTGAGTCGGGGGGTGAGCAGTTCTTC.

The chain links TRBV27 to TRBJ1-6; the match to TRBD1 covers 9 bases. The V segment lost 6 bases and the J segment 5 bases; nucleotides outside the gene matches: 5. The CDR3 sequence is 15 residues long. CDR1 is MNHEY and CDR2 is SMNVEV in the germline V gene (reference sequence). The CDR3 DNA follows: TGTGCCAGCAGACAGGGGGCTCGGAATAATTCACCCCTCCACTTT. This sequence encodes CASRQGARNNSPLHF.

The V call is TRBV5-1, the J call TRBJ2-3, with TRBD2 identical over 9 bases. V shed 4 bases and J 4 bases; nucleotides not matched to a gene: 10. Per germline, CDR1 SGHRS and CDR2 YFSETQ. The CDR3 has 16 amino acids. In DNA form, the CDR3 reads TGCGCCAGCAGCACTTTAGCGGGGGATGACGCAGATACGCAGTATTTT. It specifies CASSTLAGDDADTQYF. Using reference TRBV5-1 and TRBJ2-3 for the parts outside the CDR3, the full variable domain is KAGVTQTPRYLIKTRGQQVTLSCSPISGHRSVSWYQQTPGQGLQFLFEYFSETQRNKGNFPGRFSGRQFSNSRSEMNVSTLELGDSALYLCASSTLAGDDADTQYFGPGTRLTVL.